This T cell receptor beta chain was sequenced during a study of early T cells in non-severe SARS-CoV-2 infection. Study background: Investigators sequenced bulk RNA drawn from unsorted whole blood, and chains remained unpaired. Study-wide results and limits: Private and CD4 specificities were missed by VDJdb matching, skewed to anti-spike CD8.

Unique molecular identifiers were added to individual cDNA molecules. In TCRdb, the 5' RACE reads were re-called with MiXCR into one record per CDR3 protein. Among 55,000 to 75,000 distinct CDR3 sequences listed, 9.5% to 15% were seen once. The table lists this clonotype with many counts. Its antigen is not known. Trimming took 6 bases from V and 4 from J; bases not matched to a gene: 4. Per the germline V gene, CDR1 is SGHTA and CDR2 is FQGTGA. CDR3 length: 15 amino acids. This chain uses TRBV7-3 with TRBJ2-3; TRBD2 matches at 13 bases. The receptor's source is an adult who was a healthcare worker with PCR-confirmed SARS-CoV-2 infection or an uninfected control (not recorded which). The sequencing sample was made of whole blood. In nucleotides, the CDR3 is TGTGCCAGCAGTCAACTAGCGGGAGGGGCAGATACGCAGTATTTT. Its translation: CASSQLAGGADTQYF.